This is a list of T cell receptor beta chains from one sample in a study of T cells after yellow fever vaccination. TCRdb reanalysed the 5' RACE reads using MiXCR and keeps one entry per CDR3 protein. The sample carries roughly 62,000 distinct CDR3 sequences, more than 5.5% recorded once. Specimen: CD8+ T cells sorted from PBMCs, collected on the day of the first yellow fever vaccination. Receptor source: a man aged 18-30 years who received the YFV17D yellow fever vaccine. The CDR3 runs from the conserved cysteine through the conserved F or W. A D gene is named only where the DNA matches it firmly. The size of a clone is reported for some rows only, either as once, few or many, or as a class for expanded clones.

few	TRBJ2-1	NA	TRBV5-5	CASSPRVDEQFF	TGTGCCAGCAGCCCCCGGGTGGATGAGCAGTTCTTC
many	TRBJ2-5	TRBD2	TRBV6-1	CASSELGGGGQETQYF	TGTGCCAGCAGTGAACTCGGCGGGGGGGGGCAAGAGACCCAGTACTTC
medium-sized	TRBJ1-3	NA	TRBV10-3	CAIMRDTTGNTIYF	TGTGCCATCATGAGGGATACGACTGGAAACACCATATATTTT
many	TRBJ2-2	TRBD2	TRBV3-1	CASSQGSGGFTGELFF	TGTGCCAGCAGCCAAGGAAGCGGGGGGTTCACCGGGGAGCTGTTTTTT
few	TRBJ1-2	NA	TRBV12-3/TRBV12-4	CASSLDSLITYGYTF	TGTGCCAGCAGTTTAGACTCGCTGATTACGTATGGCTACACCTTC
NA	TRBJ2-7	TRBD1	TRBV11-2	CASSDRVTYEQYF	TGTGCCAGCAGCGACAGGGTGACCTACGAGCAGTACTTC
many	TRBJ2-3	TRBD2	TRBV3-1	CASSQGLAGISTDTQYF	TGTGCCAGCAGCCAAGGACTAGCGGGGATAAGCACAGATACGCAGTATTTT
NA	TRBJ1-3	NA	TRBV10-3	CAIKEKNTIYF	TGTGCCATCAAAGAGAAAAACACCATATATTTT
few	TRBJ2-2	NA	TRBV6-2/TRBV6-3	CASSYPIGDLGPTANTGELFF	TGTGCCAGCAGTTACCCGATAGGGGACCTGGGCCCGACGGCGAACACCGGGGAGCTGTTTTTT
NA	TRBJ2-2	NA	TRBV4-2	CASSQEWGTGTGELFF	TGTGCCAGCAGCCAAGAGTGGGGGACTGGGACCGGGGAGCTGTTTTTT
few	TRBJ2-3	TRBD2	TRBV14	CASSRMGRGTTDTQYF	TGTGCCAGCAGCCGGATGGGGCGGGGGACCACAGATACGCAGTATTTT
few	TRBJ2-7	NA	TRBV7-8	CASGAKQQYF	TGTGCCAGCGGAGCGAAGCAGCAGTACTTC
few	TRBJ2-2	NA	TRBV7-9	CASSLNAGNTGELFF	TGTGCCAGCAGCTTAAACGCGGGGAACACCGGGGAGCTGTTTTTT
many	TRBJ2-3	TRBD2	TRBV6-2/TRBV6-3	CASSRPPGGGADTQYF	TGTGCCAGCAGTCGACCCCCGGGCGGGGGGGCAGATACGCAGTATTTT